This T cell receptor (beta chain) derives from a study of blood T cell repertoires in COVID-19. The CDR3 runs 15 residues. Germline CDR1 reads LNHDA; CDR2 reads SQIVND (reference sequence). J lost 5 bases, V lost 3 bases, and 6 bases had no gene match. Sequencing was performed with immunoSEQ multiplex PCR; in TCRdb, only in-frame clones are kept and a portion is missing. The repertoire holds under 300,000 clones, about nine tenths seen once, with roughly 3.9% in the top ten. The chain couples TRBV19 to TRBJ2-3; 9 bases map to TRBD2. Sequencing input: peripheral blood. The clonotype originates from a woman in her thirties or forties with acute or convalescent COVID-19. CDR3 protein: CASSIGSGGIDTQYF. CDR3 coding DNA: TGTGCCAGTAGTATCGGTAGCGGGGGAATAGATACGCAGTATTTT. Supplemented by reference TRBV19 and TRBJ2-3, the full variable domain reads DGGITQSPKYLFRKEGQNVTLSCEQNLNHDAMYWYRQDPGQGLRLIYYSQIVNDFQKGDIAEGYSVSREKKESFPLTVTSAQKNPTAFYLCASSIGSGGIDTQYFGPGTRLTVL.